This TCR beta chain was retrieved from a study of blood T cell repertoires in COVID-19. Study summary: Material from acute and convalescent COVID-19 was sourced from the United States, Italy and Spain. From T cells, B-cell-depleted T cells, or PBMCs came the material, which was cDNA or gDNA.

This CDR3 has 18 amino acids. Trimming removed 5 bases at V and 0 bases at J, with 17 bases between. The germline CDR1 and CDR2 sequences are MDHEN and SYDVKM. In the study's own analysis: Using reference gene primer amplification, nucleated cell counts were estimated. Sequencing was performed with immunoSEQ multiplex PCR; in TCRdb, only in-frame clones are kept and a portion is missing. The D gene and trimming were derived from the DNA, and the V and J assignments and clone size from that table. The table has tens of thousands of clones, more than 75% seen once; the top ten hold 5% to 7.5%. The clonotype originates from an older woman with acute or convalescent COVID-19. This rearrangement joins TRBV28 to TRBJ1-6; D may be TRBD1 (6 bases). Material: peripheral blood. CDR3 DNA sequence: TGTGCCAGCAGTCCCCTGGCAGGGGAGGGCTCCTATAATTCACCCCTCCACTTT. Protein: CASSPLAGEGSYNSPLHF.